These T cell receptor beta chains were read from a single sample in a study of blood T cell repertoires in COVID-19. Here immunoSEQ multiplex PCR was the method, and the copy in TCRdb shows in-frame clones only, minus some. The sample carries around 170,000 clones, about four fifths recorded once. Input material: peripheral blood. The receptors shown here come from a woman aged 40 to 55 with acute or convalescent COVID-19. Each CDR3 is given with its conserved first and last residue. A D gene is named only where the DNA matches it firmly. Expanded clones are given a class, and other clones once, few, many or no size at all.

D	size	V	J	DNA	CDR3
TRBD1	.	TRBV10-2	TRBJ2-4	TGCGCCAGCAGTCGCCCTTACAGGGGGCAGGACATTCAGTACTTC	CASSRPYRGQDIQYF
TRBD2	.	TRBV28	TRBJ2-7	TGTGCCAGCAGTCTGGACGGGAGGGGAGCCTACGAGCAGTACTTC	CASSLDGRGAYEQYF
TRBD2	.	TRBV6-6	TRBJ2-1	TGTGCCAGCAGCGATCTAGCGGGGGCGGGGGGGAATGAGCAGTTCTTC	CASSDLAGAGGNEQFF
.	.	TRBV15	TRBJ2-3	TGTGCCACCAGCGGCCAGGCTTCTAGCACAGATACGCAGTATTTT	CATSGQASSTDTQYF
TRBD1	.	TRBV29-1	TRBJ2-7	TGCAGCGCCGAGGGACAGGGCTACGAGCAGTACTTC	CSAEGQGYEQYF
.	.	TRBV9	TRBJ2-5	TGTGCCAGCAGCGCCGGACTAACTAAAGAGACCCAGTACTTC	CASSAGLTKETQYF
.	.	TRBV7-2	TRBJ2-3	TGTGCCAGCAGCTTAGCGCCGGGGGACAGATACACAGATACGCAGTATTTT	CASSLAPGDRYTDTQYF
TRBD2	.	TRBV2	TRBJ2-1	TGTGCCAGCAGTGAACGCCCCCCTTCGTGGGAGGGGCCGGTTCCTGAGCAGTTCTTC	CASSERPPSWEGPVPEQFF
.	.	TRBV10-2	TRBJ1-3	TGCGCCAGCAGGGTGGTCGGGGGAAACACCATATATTTT	CASRVVGGNTIYF
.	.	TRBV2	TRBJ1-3	TGTGCCAGCAGTGAACGCGGGGGGGCTGGAAACACCATATATTTT	CASSERGGAGNTIYF
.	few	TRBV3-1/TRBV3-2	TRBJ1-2	TGTGCCAGCAGCCAAGGCCGGGGTCCGGGAGGGTATGGCTACACCTTC	CASSQGRGPGGYGYTF
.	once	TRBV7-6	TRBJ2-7	TGTGCCAGCAGCACATCCTTCGAGCAGTACTTC	CASSTSFEQYF
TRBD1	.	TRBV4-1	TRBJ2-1	TGCGCCAGCAGCCCAAATGGACAGGGAGGCTACAATGAGCAGTTCTTC	CASSPNGQGGYNEQFF
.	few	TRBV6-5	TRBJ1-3	TGTGCCACCGCGGGGGGGGTTTCTGGAAACACCATATATTTT	CATAGGVSGNTIYF
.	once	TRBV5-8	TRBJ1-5	TGTGCCAGCAGCCTGGGGACTTTTAGCAATCAGCCCCAGCATTTT	CASSLGTFSNQPQHF
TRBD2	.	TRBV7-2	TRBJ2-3	TGTGCCAGCAGCTTACAGACTAGCGGGAGGGCCCTTCCCACAGATACGCAGTATTTT	CASSLQTSGRALPTDTQYF
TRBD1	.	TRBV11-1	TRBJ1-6	TGTGCCAGCAGCTTAGAGTCCAGGGGGTCACCCCTCCACTTT	CASSLESRGSPLHF
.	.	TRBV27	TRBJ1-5	TGTGCCACCAAACGGAGAAAGGACAGCGGCAATCAGCCCCAGCATTTT	CATKRRKDSGNQPQHF
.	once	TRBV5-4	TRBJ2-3	TGTGCCAGCACCTCCCTAACAGATACGCAGTATTTT	CASTSLTDTQYF
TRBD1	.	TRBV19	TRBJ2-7	TGTGCCAGTAGTATAGTCAGGACAGGTAGTTCCTACGAGCAGTACTTC	CASSIVRTGSSYEQYF
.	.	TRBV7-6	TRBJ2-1	TGTGCCAGCAGCCCCGGCGGTAAACACCCCTCCTACAATGAGCAGTTCTTC	CASSPGGKHPSYNEQFF
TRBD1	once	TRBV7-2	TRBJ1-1	TGTGCCAGCAGCTCCCACAGGGGTCGGACTGAAGCTTTCTTT	CASSSHRGRTEAFF
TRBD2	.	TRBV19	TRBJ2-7	TGTGCCAGTACCCCGCTAGCGGGGGCGCCTGCCTACGAGCAGTACTTC	CASTPLAGAPAYEQYF
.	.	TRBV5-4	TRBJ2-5	TGTGCCAGCAGCGCCGGACAGCCTCAAGAGACCCAGTACTTC	CASSAGQPQETQYF
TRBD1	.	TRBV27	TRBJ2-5	TGTGCCAGCAGTTTCGCCCCAAGGGACAGGGAGAATTACTTC	CASSFAPRDRENYF
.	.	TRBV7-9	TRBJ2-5	TGTGCCAGCAGCTTCCGGGATTACGGAGAGACCCAGTACTTC	CASSFRDYGETQYF
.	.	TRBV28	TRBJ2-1	TGTGCCAGCAGGCTTACAGGGAGGGGTGAGCAGTTCTTC	CASRLTGRGEQFF
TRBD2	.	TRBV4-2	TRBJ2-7	TGTGCCAGCAGCCAAGATGGACGGGGCGGGAGGGGAGACGAGCAGTACTTC	CASSQDGRGGRGDEQYF
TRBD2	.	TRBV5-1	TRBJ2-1	TGCGCCAGCAGCTCCGGGGGTAGCGGGAGGGCCGCTGAGCAGTTCTTC	CASSSGGSGRAAEQFF